The 8 T cell receptor beta chains in this list originate from one sample, sequenced in a study of blood T cell repertoires in COVID-19. Profiling relied on immunoSEQ multiplex PCR, and the TCRdb table lists in-frame clones only, not all of them. Of about 410,000 clones listed, about nine tenths were seen once; the top ten hold roughly 1.4%. The material sequenced was peripheral blood. These TCRs come from a woman aged 30 to 39 with active or convalescent COVID-19.

The genes are TRBV4-2 and TRBJ2-7; D possibly corresponds to TRBD1 (6 bases). Germline CDR1 is LGHNA and CDR2 is YNFKEQ. Deletions cut 0 bases from V and 3 bases from J, with 9 bases between. This CDR3 contains 14 residues. The CDR3 bases are TGTGCCAGCAGCCAAGAGGGGGCCGACTACGAGCAGTACTTC. Protein sequence: CASSQEGADYEQYF.

The chain couples TRBV7-9 to TRBJ1-3, with TRBD1 matching over 7 bases. J was trimmed by 2 bases and V by 1 base; bases with no gene match: 5. This CDR3 spans 16 amino acids. Germline assignment: CDR1 SEHNR and CDR2 FQNEAQ (reference sequence). DNA for the CDR3: TGTGCCAGCAGCTTAGTGTCTGGGACAGCTGGAAACACCATATATTTT. Protein product: CASSLVSGTAGNTIYF.

This clone occurred a few times. The gene calls are TRBV20-1 and TRBJ1-1, with TRBD1 as a possible D gene (5 bases). V was pared by 3 bases and J by 1 base, with 15 bases between. CDR1 is DFQATT and CDR2 is SNEGSKA in the germline V gene (reference sequence). The CDR3 is made up of 15 amino acids. Here the CDR3 reads CSASRPTAQNTEAFF. The CDR3, as DNA: TGCAGTGCTAGTCGTCCGACAGCTCAGAACACTGAAGCTTTCTTT.

This chain joins TRBV10-3 and TRBJ1-5, with 9 bases identical to TRBD1. The CDR3 has 15 residues. Unmatched junction bases numbered 6, after V lost 4 bases and J lost 5 bases. CDR1 ENHRY and CDR2 SYGVKD come from the germline V gene. CDR3 protein: CAISGGDRADQPQHF. The CDR3 DNA is TGTGCCATCAGTGGAGGGGACAGGGCCGATCAGCCCCAGCATTTT.

The V call is TRBV27, the J call TRBJ1-1; TRBD1 might be the D (5 bases). CDR1 is MNHEY, CDR2 SMNVEV, per germline (reference sequence). V shed 6 bases and J shed 7 bases, with 21 bases lying between them. This CDR3 contains 15 residues. In DNA, the CDR3 is TGTGCCAGCAGCGTCTGGGGCGGAGGGCAGGGTGAAGCTTTCTTT. This encodes CASSVWGGGQGEAFF.

The chain has TRBV5-6 and TRBJ1-2; the D gene is possibly TRBD1 (5 bases). CDR1 is SGHDT and CDR2 is YYEEEE in the germline V gene. This CDR3 region has 15 residues. Trimming removed 4 bases at V and 4 bases at J, with 17 bases between. CDR3 in DNA: TGTGCCAGCAGCCTATCACCGACAGAATTCTATGGCTACACCTTC. This codes for CASSLSPTEFYGYTF.

The CDR3 DNA sequence: TGTGCCAGCAGTTTATCGGGAGCTGAAGCTTTCTTT. Its translation: CASSLSGAEAFF. This rearrangement joins TRBV12-3 or TRBV12-4 to TRBJ1-1; no clear D. V shed 2 bases and J shed 6 bases, with 7 bases lying between them. The CDR3 runs to 12 residues.

The J gene is TRBJ2-1, the V gene TRBV4-1; 7 positions agree with TRBD2. The length of the CDR3 is 17 residues. V was clipped by 1 base and J by 7 bases; unmatched bases: 13. The germline gives CDR1 MGHRA, CDR2 YSYEKL. The CDR3: CASSQGAASGKGNEQFF. The CDR3 nucleotides are TGCGCCAGCAGCCAAGGAGCGGCCAGCGGGAAGGGGAATGAGCAGTTCTTC.